These 5 T cell receptor beta chains were sequenced from one sample in a study of blood T cells in healthy people across ages. Together with a sample-barcoded 5' primer, a J-beta primer mix was included in a second PCR lasting roughly 6 to 12 cycles. One entry per CDR3 protein, called by TCRdb with MiXCR from the 5' RACE reads. The sample includes 600,000 or so distinct CDR3 sequences, under 55% of them seen just once. The source material was blood. The receptors were sampled from a man older than 75 in good health.

This clonotype was observed once. The chain employs TRBV27 and TRBJ1-6, with TRBD1 as a possible D gene (6 bases). V lost 6 bases, J lost 14 bases, and 14 bases lay in between. This CDR3 is built from 12 residues. Germline V gene lookup returns CDR1 MNHEY and CDR2 SMNVEV (reference sequence). The CDR3 is CASRTGRGTLHF. DNA for the CDR3: TGTGCCAGCAGAACAGGGCGGGGGACCCTCCACTTT.

The V gene is TRBV2, the J gene TRBJ2-5; 13 bases fit TRBD2. After removal of 4 bases from V and 0 bases from J, the junction contained 5 bases not matched to a gene. CDR1 and CDR2 (germline): SNHLY, FYNNEI. The CDR3 spans 17 residues. CDR3 sequence reads: CASSAGTSGKYQETQYF. The CDR3 DNA sequence: TGTGCCAGCAGTGCGGGGACTAGCGGGAAGTACCAAGAGACCCAGTACTTC.

The V and J genes are TRBV20-1 and TRBJ2-1, with TRBD2 as a possible D gene (6 bases). The J call is in doubt because the DNA end fits TRBJ2-7 better. The CDR3 length is 12 residues. Germline V lookup: CDR1 DFQATT, CDR2 SNEGSKA (reference sequence). In DNA, the CDR3 is TGCAGTGCTAATGTCGGGGGTAATGAGCAGTACTTC. It encodes CSANVGGNEQYF.

This clonotype was counted a single time. The V and J genes are TRBV9 and TRBJ2-3; 10 bases align to TRBD1. Germline V gives CDR1 SGDLS, CDR2 YYNGEE. The V gene end was trimmed by 3 bases and the J gene end by 2 bases; junction bases not matched to a gene: 6. The CDR3 runs 16 residues. CDR3 amino acids: CASSGGTGVFTDTQYF. CDR3 sequence (DNA): TGTGCCAGCAGCGGCGGGACAGGGGTATTCACAGATACGCAGTATTTT.

The chain has TRBV29-1 and TRBJ1-2; D remains unclear. Looked up from germline, CDR1 is SQVTM and CDR2 is ANQGSEA. The CDR3 is 13 amino acids. V shed 7 bases and J shed 4 bases, with 16 bases lying between them. CDR3 sequence: CSARGPGGYGYTF. The DNA for the CDR3 is TGCAGCGCCCGTGGCCCTGGTGGCTATGGCTACACCTTC.